The subject of this entry is one T cell receptor beta chain. The antigen is unknown. The sample comes from a study of a mutant IDH1 vaccine in newly diagnosed glioma. Study background: Once 4-6 weeks had passed after radiotherapy alone, vaccination started, or it started with temozolomide cycles. Whole-study results and caveats: Pseudoprogression seemed unlinked to shifts in top peripheral T cell clonotypes.

Clones were read by immunoSEQ multiplex PCR, and TCRdb kept only the in-frame ones, dropping some. The table includes tens of thousands of clones, about three quarters detected once. Time point here: week 23, last vaccination. Vaccinated patients received 300 ug of mutant IDH1 20-mer peptide per dose, with topical imiquimod. The CDR3 runs 16 residues. Germline assignment: CDR1 KGHSH and CDR2 LQKENI. With 1 base clipped from V and 2 bases from J, the junction kept 5 bases outside the gene matches. The sample here was PBMCs, taken from a glioma patient whose treatment included an IDH1 peptide vaccine. The source of this sequence is a man in his forties or fifties with glioma. V gene TRBV18 combines with J gene TRBJ2-5, with 9 nucleotides matching TRBD1. This CDR3 is CASSPRGTGRQETQYF. CDR3 sequence (DNA): TGTGCCAGCTCACCACGAGGGACAGGGAGGCAAGAGACCCAGTACTTC. The full variable domain, completed using reference TRBV18 and TRBJ2-5, is NAGVMQNPRHLVRRRGQEARLRCSPMKGHSHVYWYRQLPEEGLKFMVYLQKENIIDESGMPKERFSAEFPKEGPSILRIQQVVRGDSAAYFCASSPRGTGRQETQYFGPGTRLLVL.